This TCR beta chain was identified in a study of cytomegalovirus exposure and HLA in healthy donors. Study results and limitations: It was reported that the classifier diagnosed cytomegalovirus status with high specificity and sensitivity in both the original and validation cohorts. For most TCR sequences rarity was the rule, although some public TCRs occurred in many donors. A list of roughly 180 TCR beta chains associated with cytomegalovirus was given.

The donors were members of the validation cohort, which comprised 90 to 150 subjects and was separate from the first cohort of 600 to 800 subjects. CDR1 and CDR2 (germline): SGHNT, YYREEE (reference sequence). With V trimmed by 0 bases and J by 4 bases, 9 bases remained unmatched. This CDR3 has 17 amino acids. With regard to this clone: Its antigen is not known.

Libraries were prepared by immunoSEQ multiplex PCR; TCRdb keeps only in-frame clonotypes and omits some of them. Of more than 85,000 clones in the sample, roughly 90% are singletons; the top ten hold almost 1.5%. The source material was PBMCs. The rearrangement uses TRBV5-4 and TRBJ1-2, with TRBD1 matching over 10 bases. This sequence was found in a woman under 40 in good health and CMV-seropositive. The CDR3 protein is CASSLAGQGFASYGYTF. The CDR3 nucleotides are TGTGCCAGCAGCTTGGCGGGACAGGGGTTTGCCTCCTATGGCTACACCTTC.